The present TCR beta chain was sequenced within a study of T cell responses to AZD1222 COVID-19 vaccine. Worth noting for this clone: Its antigen remains unknown.

V dropped 4 bases and J dropped 7 bases, with 19 bases sitting between them. The CDR3 is made up of 16 amino acids. Germline CDR1 and CDR2: KGHSH and LQKENI. Study-wide points: White British people made up most donors, females outnumbered males, and clonal diversity was possibly underestimated. Spike-specific TCR breadth and depth grew following two AZD1222 doses.

Some clones are missing from TCRdb's copy, which holds only in-frame ones; the method was immunoSEQ multiplex PCR. In the table there are 55,000 to 80,000 clones, around 89% of which are singletons. The sample consisted of peripheral blood, taken 28 days after the second AZD1222 dose. The source is an adult who received the AZD1222 COVID-19 vaccine. This chain connects TRBV18 to TRBJ2-2; the D gene is possibly TRBD2 (6 bases). This CDR3 reads CASSQTPGLSNGELFF. The CDR3 nucleotides read TGTGCCAGCTCACAAACCCCGGGACTGTCGAACGGGGAGCTGTTTTTT.